Listed here are 29 T cell receptor beta chains from one sample, sequenced in a study of blood T cell repertoires in COVID-19. Assay: immunoSEQ multiplex PCR; the TCRdb copy retains only in-frame clones and omits some. The sample has a few hundred thousand clones; 82% are singletons. Sequenced: peripheral blood. These TCRs come from a woman aged 18-30 years with acute or convalescent COVID-19.

The V and J genes are TRBV11-2 and TRBJ1-2; 7 bases are shared with TRBD1. CDR3 length: 16 residues. Per the germline V gene, CDR1 is SGHAT and CDR2 is FQNNGV. V shed 8 bases, J shed 2 bases, and the junction held 14 bases outside the gene matches. The CDR3 DNA reads as TGTGCCAGCCCAAACAGGGGTGAGGGCATCAACTATGGCTACACCTTC. It translates to CASPNRGEGINYGYTF.

The chain employs TRBV25-1 and TRBJ2-7, with a possible D match to TRBD1 (5 bases). Germline CDR1 is MGHDK and CDR2 is SYGVNS. Trimming left V 3 bases short and J 4 bases short, with 16 bases between. The length of the CDR3 is 15 residues. The CDR3 region is CASSDLRQWGYEQYF. The CDR3 coding sequence is TGTGCCAGCAGTGATCTTCGACAGTGGGGATACGAGCAGTACTTC.

This chain joins TRBV29-1 and TRBJ2-1, with 7 bases fitting TRBD2. V trimming: 6 bases; J trimming: 3 bases; junction bases outside the gene matches: 8. This CDR3 has 14 residues. The V gene's germline CDR1 is SQVTM and CDR2 ANQGSEA. The CDR3 nucleotides read TGCAGCGTCCCACCGGGCGGGAGCTACAATGAGCAGTTCTTC. Translation gives CSVPPGGSYNEQFF.

In its sample, this clone was seen once. V usage is TRBV6-1 and J usage is TRBJ1-6, with 10 bases aligning to TRBD1. Looked up from germline, CDR1 is MNHNS and CDR2 is SASEGT. The junction had 9 bases not matched to a gene; V was cut back by 1 base and J by 12 bases. The CDR3 totals 16 residues. The CDR3 loop reads CASSEVPGQGRGPLHF. CDR3 sequence (DNA): TGTGCCAGCAGTGAAGTCCCGGGACAGGGGAGAGGACCCCTCCACTTT.

The chain carries TRBV28 and TRBJ1-3; D is uncertain. The CDR3 extends over 16 amino acids. In germline, CDR1 is MDHEN, CDR2 SYDVKM. Trimming pared 1 base from V and 6 bases from J, leaving 16 bases between. This CDR3 is CASSLYLRGQQNTIYF. As DNA, the CDR3 is TGTGCCAGCAGTTTATACCTACGAGGGCAGCAAAACACCATATATTTT. The variable domain in full, completed from reference TRBV28 and TRBJ1-3, reads DVKVTQSSRYLVKRTGEKVFLECVQDMDHENMFWYRQDPGLGLRLIYFSYDVKMKEKGDIPEGYSVSREKKERFSLILESASTNQTSMYLCASSLYLRGQQNTIYFGEGSWLTVV.

The rearrangement links TRBV27 to TRBJ2-7; 12 nucleotides align to TRBD2. The germline gives CDR1 MNHEY, CDR2 SMNVEV (reference sequence). V dropped 6 bases and J dropped 0; count of bases not matched to a gene: 3. The CDR3 sequence is 15 residues long. For the CDR3, the DNA is TGTGCCAGCAGCCCGACTAGCGGGAGCTCCTACGAGCAGTACTTC. Its translation: CASSPTSGSSYEQYF.

This clone was counted between two and nine times. At one end the junction does not follow the germline gene, possibly because of a read error. The chain links TRBV19 to TRBJ1-6; D unresolved. From germline, CDR1 is LNHDA and CDR2 SQIVND (reference sequence). CDR3 length: 12 amino acids. CDR3 DNA: TGTGCCAGTAGGATAGGCGGTTCACCCCTCCACTTT. The encoded protein is CASRIGGSPLHF.

The genes are TRBV9 and TRBJ2-1; 16 positions agree with TRBD2. CDR3 length: 18 amino acids. The junction had 3 bases not matched to a gene; V was cut back by 0 bases and J by 3 bases. Germline V CDR1 and CDR2: SGDLS, YYNGEE. The CDR3 sequence: CASSVDGTSGRGYNEQFF. The CDR3 DNA reads TGTGCCAGCAGCGTAGACGGGACTAGCGGGAGGGGCTACAATGAGCAGTTCTTC.

The J gene is TRBJ1-6, the V gene TRBV6-2 or TRBV6-3, with a possible D match to TRBD1 (6 bases). The CDR3 runs 15 residues. V lost 4 bases and J 9 bases, leaving 16 bases between the germline ends. Germline V gene data show CDR1 as MNHEY and CDR2 as SVGEGT. In nucleotides, the CDR3 is TGTGCCAGCAGTTTCCCAGGGAAGGACAGTTCACCCCTCCACTTT. Translated, it gives CASSFPGKDSSPLHF.

V and J are TRBV28 and TRBJ2-7; D might be TRBD1 (6 bases). The V end was cut by 6 bases, the J end by 2 bases, with 20 bases between. Germline lookup yields CDR1 MDHEN and CDR2 SYDVKM. The CDR3 runs to 16 residues. The CDR3 DNA reads as TGTGCCAGCAGCCTCGAGACAGGCCCCTTCCCCTACGAGCAGTACTTC. Translation: CASSLETGPFPYEQYF.

This clone was picked up a small number of times. The V and J genes are TRBV3-1 (or the pseudogene TRBV3-2) and TRBJ2-2, with D hard to call. CDR1 LGHDT and CDR2 YNNKEL come from the germline V gene (reference sequence). V lost 1 base and J 8 bases, leaving 8 bases between the germline ends. The CDR3 covers 13 residues. CDR3 residues: CASSQGLIGELFF. DNA of the CDR3: TGTGCCAGCAGCCAAGGTTTAATTGGGGAGCTGTTTTTT.

The gene calls are TRBV5-1 and TRBJ1-6; tentative D call: TRBD1 (6 bases). CDR1 and CDR2 (germline): SGHRS, YFSETQ. V gave up 4 bases and J gave up 4 bases, with 12 bases separating them. The CDR3 consists of 15 residues. The chain's CDR3 is CASSRTGQYNSPLHF. In nucleotides, the CDR3 is TGCGCCAGCAGCCGAACCGGACAGTATAATTCACCCCTCCACTTT.

The V gene is TRBV5-4, the J gene TRBJ1-6, with 8 nucleotides matching TRBD1. Trimming at V came to 0 bases and at J to 8 bases, leaving 10 bases not matched to a gene. The CDR3 spans 17 residues. Per the germline V gene, CDR1 is SGHNT and CDR2 is YYREEE (reference sequence). The CDR3 nucleotides read TGTGCCAGCAGCTTGGATACCGGTGGACAGGGAGATTCACCCCTCCACTTT. Amino acid sequence: CASSLDTGGQGDSPLHF.

V is TRBV27 and J is TRBJ1-2; 10 bases fit TRBD1. V lost 5 bases and J lost 7; bases outside the gene matches: 13. CDR1 and CDR2 (germline): MNHEY, SMNVEV (reference sequence). The CDR3 is made up of 16 amino acids. This CDR3 is CASSPEGTGALGGYTF. Written as DNA, the CDR3 is TGTGCCAGCAGTCCGGAGGGGACAGGGGCCCTGGGTGGCTACACCTTC.

This clone was counted a few times. The chain has TRBV19 and TRBJ2-5, with a weak D call TRBD1 (6 bases). Germline CDR1 is LNHDA and CDR2 is SQIVND (reference sequence). The length of the CDR3 is 18 residues. The ends were cut back, 3 bases at V and 3 bases at J, with 23 bases in the middle. The CDR3 sequence is CASSIIGRDTLEKETQYF. CDR3 nucleotide sequence: TGTGCCAGTAGTATTATTGGCCGGGACACATTAGAAAAAGAGACCCAGTACTTC.

The chain recombines TRBV30 with TRBJ1-5; no definite D call. This CDR3 is 13 amino acids long. The germline V and J ends were trimmed by 2 bases and 6 bases, with 11 bases remaining between them. Germline-derived CDR1 and CDR2 are GTSNPN and SVGIG (reference sequence). CDR3 amino acids: CAWSKLGGQPQHF. In DNA, the CDR3 is TGTGCCTGGAGTAAATTGGGAGGTCAGCCCCAGCATTTT.

This clone was seen many times. The rearrangement uses TRBV6-2 or TRBV6-3 and TRBJ2-1, with 7 bases matching TRBD2. CDR1 is MNHEY and CDR2 is SVGEGT in the germline V gene. This CDR3 has 17 residues. J was trimmed by 6 bases and V by 3 bases; bases with no gene match: 14. The CDR3 loop reads CASSYLSWEGSSNEQFF. In nucleotides, the CDR3 is TGTGCCAGCAGTTATCTGTCGTGGGAGGGCTCCAGCAATGAGCAGTTCTTC.

This chain links TRBV5-1 with TRBJ1-3; 7 bases map to TRBD1. Germline V CDR1 and CDR2: SGHRS, YFSETQ. The CDR3 consists of 15 residues. V lost 0 bases, J lost 6 bases, and 6 bases stayed unmatched. The CDR3 is CASSLEGAPENTIYF. The CDR3, as DNA: TGCGCCAGCAGCTTGGAGGGGGCGCCTGAAAACACCATATATTTT.

V is TRBV6-2 or TRBV6-3 and J is TRBJ1-1; TRBD1 might be the D (6 bases). The CDR3 is 17 amino acids. With 2 bases removed from V and 1 base from J, the gap between germline ends came to 17 bases. The V gene's germline CDR1 is MNHEY and CDR2 SVGEGT. CDR3 sequence: CASSYVTTGLRNTEAFF. CDR3 nucleotides: TGTGCCAGCAGTTACGTCACCACAGGGTTAAGGAACACTGAAGCTTTCTTT.

The chain employs TRBV5-1 and TRBJ2-7; 13 nucleotides align to TRBD2. CDR1 SGHRS and CDR2 YFSETQ come from the germline V gene. The CDR3 is 16 residues long. V lost 4 bases, J lost 5 bases, and 9 bases stayed unmatched. CDR3 loop: CASSPQGLAGADEQYF. The CDR3 nucleotides are TGCGCCAGCAGCCCACAAGGACTAGCGGGAGCCGACGAGCAGTACTTC. Together with reference TRBV5-1 and TRBJ2-7, the CDR3 gives the full variable domain: KAGVTQTPRYLIKTRGQQVTLSCSPISGHRSVSWYQQTPGQGLQFLFEYFSETQRNKGNFPGRFSGRQFSNSRSEMNVSTLELGDSALYLCASSPQGLAGADEQYFGPGTRLTVT.

J is TRBJ1-2 and V is TRBV18; unclear D gene. CDR3 length: 13 amino acids. Trimming stripped 0 bases from V and 7 bases from J, with 9 bases between. The germline gives CDR1 KGHSH, CDR2 LQKENI. CDR3 sequence reads: CASSPPLVRGYTF. In nucleotides, the CDR3 is TGTGCCAGCTCACCACCTTTAGTACGTGGCTACACCTTC.

There are a few counts of this clone. V and J are TRBV7-9 and TRBJ2-3, with 7 bases aligning to TRBD2. The CDR3 is 13 amino acids. CDR1 SEHNR and CDR2 FQNEAQ come from the germline V gene (reference sequence). J gave up 9 bases and V 5 bases, and 8 bases lay outside the gene matches. The CDR3 coding sequence is TGTGCCAGCAGCCCCGGTACGGGGGGAACGCAGTATTTT. Amino acids: CASSPGTGGTQYF.

This chain joins TRBV30 and TRBJ2-5; the match to TRBD1 covers 10 bases. Unmatched junction bases numbered 3, after V lost 2 bases and J lost 0 bases. The CDR3 contains 15 residues. CDR1 and CDR2 from the germline V gene are GTSNPN and SVGIG (reference sequence). In DNA, the CDR3 is TGTGCCTGGAGTACGGGACAGGGGTACCAAGAGACCCAGTACTTC. This encodes CAWSTGQGYQETQYF.

V usage is TRBV14 and J usage is TRBJ1-4; weak D call: TRBD1 (5 bases). This CDR3 has 16 amino acids. V shed 4 bases and J shed 0 bases, with 12 bases lying between them. The germline gives CDR1 SGHDN, CDR2 FVKESK. The CDR3 bases are TGTGCCAGCAGCCTACAGGCCTATGCAACTAATGAAAAACTGTTTTTT. Translating it yields CASSLQAYATNEKLFF.

The chain uses TRBV30 and TRBJ1-4; maybe TRBD1 (5 bases). V shed 3 bases and J shed 0 bases, with 17 bases lying between them. Germline V gene sequence: CDR1 GTSNPN, CDR2 SVGIG (reference sequence). The CDR3 length is 17 residues. DNA of the CDR3: TGTGCCTGGAGCACTAACGGTTGGGGGGCAACTAATGAAAAACTGTTTTTT. It yields the protein CAWSTNGWGATNEKLFF.

This rearrangement joins TRBV5-1 to TRBJ1-2; perhaps TRBD1 as D (6 bases). Trimming cost V 0 bases and J 8 bases, with 14 bases left between them. Germline-derived CDR1 and CDR2 are SGHRS and YFSETQ. This CDR3 comprises 14 residues. CDR3 residues: CASSLGAGARGYTF. In DNA form, the CDR3 reads TGCGCCAGCAGCTTGGGTGCGGGGGCTCGGGGCTACACCTTC. Full variable domain (rest looked up from reference TRBV5-1 and TRBJ1-2): KAGVTQTPRYLIKTRGQQVTLSCSPISGHRSVSWYQQTPGQGLQFLFEYFSETQRNKGNFPGRFSGRQFSNSRSEMNVSTLELGDSALYLCASSLGAGARGYTFGSGTRLTVV.

The J gene is TRBJ2-1, the V gene TRBV6-2 or TRBV6-3; 10 bases align to TRBD2. There are 15 residues in the CDR3. The trim removed 4 bases at V and 2 bases at J, leaving 2 bases unmatched. Germline CDR1 is MNHEY and CDR2 is SVGEGT. CDR3 DNA: TGTGCCAGCAGTTTTAGCGGGAGGACCTACAATGAGCAGTTCTTC. Its protein is CASSFSGRTYNEQFF.

The chain joins TRBV2 to TRBJ2-1; 14 nucleotides line up with TRBD2. With V trimmed by 9 bases and J by 12 bases, 10 bases remained unmatched. The CDR3 is 14 residues long. Per germline, CDR1 SNHLY and CDR2 FYNNEI. As DNA, the CDR3 is TGTGCCAGGGCCGGGACTAGCGGGAGTAGGGGGCAGTTCTTC. Its protein product is CARAGTSGSRGQFF.

This chain joins TRBV7-6 and TRBJ1-1; weak D call: TRBD1 (5 bases). The CDR3 totals 14 residues. Trimming shortened V by 4 bases and J by 2 bases, and 11 bases separated the two germline ends. Germline assignment: CDR1 SGHVS and CDR2 FNYEAQ. The CDR3 nucleotides read TGTGCCAGCAGCTCGTTCGACAGAAACACTGAAGCTTTCTTT. The encoded protein is CASSSFDRNTEAFF.